This T cell receptor (beta chain) was observed in a study of identical twins. Overall study results and limits: Models underestimated out-of-frame TCR alpha sharing in monozygotic twins. There were fewer insertions in abundant cord blood beta clonotypes, but memory repertoires showed no such pattern.

Comments on this clonotype: Its antigen is not identified.

A universal primer site came from template switching; cDNA carried unique molecular identifiers. TCRdb processed the 5' RACE reads anew with MiXCR; each CDR3 protein has one entry. Of 250,000 to 300,000 distinct CDR3 sequences in the sample, 8% to 9.5% were seen once. The germline V gene encodes CDR1 LGHNA and CDR2 YNFKEQ. V lost 0 bases to trimming and J lost 5 bases; unmatched junction nucleotides: 8. The CDR3 is 16 amino acids. In addition, the sample was reused for a study of yellow fever vaccine responses in identical twins. From that report: Twins reportedly showed a vaccine T cell response that seemed partly convergent and partly personalized.

The receptor comes from a young woman in good health. Sequenced: CD8+ T cells sorted from blood. The rearrangement uses TRBV4-2 and TRBJ2-7, with 9 bases identical to TRBD1. CDR3 nucleotides: TGTGCCAGCAGCCAAGAGTCCGGACAGGGGATCAACGAGCAGTACTTC. Its protein product is CASSQESGQGINEQYF.